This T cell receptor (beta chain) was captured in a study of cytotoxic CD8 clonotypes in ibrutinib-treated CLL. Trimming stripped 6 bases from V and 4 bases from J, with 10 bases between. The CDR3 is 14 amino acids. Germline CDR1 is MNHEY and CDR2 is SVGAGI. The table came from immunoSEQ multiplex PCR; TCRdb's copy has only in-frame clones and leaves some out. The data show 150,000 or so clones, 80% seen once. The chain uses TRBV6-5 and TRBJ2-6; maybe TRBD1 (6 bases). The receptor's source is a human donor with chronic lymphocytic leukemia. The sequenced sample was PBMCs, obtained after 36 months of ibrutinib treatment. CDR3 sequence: CASRDRTGANVLTF. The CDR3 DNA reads TGTGCCAGCAGAGACAGGACCGGGGCCAACGTCCTGACTTTC.